This T cell receptor beta chain was found in a study of glioma-infiltrating T cells after dendritic cell vaccination listed by TCRdb under 2016. Turning to the overall study: The cohort included 15 or so glioblastoma patients drawn from Phase I and II dendritic cell vaccination trials, of whom 9 were newly diagnosed and 6 had recurrent disease. Patients received autologous tumor lysate-pulsed dendritic cell vaccination between 2003 and 2012. The vaccine was prepared from monocyte-derived dendritic cells that were cultured for seven days with IL-4 and GM-CSF and then pulsed overnight with autologous tumor lysate. Each patient was given three intradermal dendritic cell vaccine injections, spaced two weeks apart, in the arm below the axilla. Deep sequencing of TCR beta CDR3 regions was used to quantify tumor-infiltrating lymphocyte content and compare tumor and blood repertoires in dendritic cell-vaccinated glioblastoma patients. Survival after dendritic cell vaccination was correlated with TCR sequencing metrics, such as TIL content and the overlap between tumor and blood repertoires.

TCRB CDR3 regions were amplified from about 2 ug genomic DNA, or all available DNA if less, using the immunoSEQ assay. The multiplex PCR employed 60 forward primers targeting TCR V beta segments and 13 reverse primers targeting J beta segments. To estimate reads per starting template, synthetic control templates were spiked into each sample at limiting dilution. Reads of 87 bp were generated by sequencing on the Illumina HiSeq System. The paper's processing steps were these. PCR and sequencing errors were removed by a nearest neighbor algorithm that merged closely related sequences. TCR overlap was defined as the percentage of unique tumor TCR beta sequences that were also present in the same patient's peripheral blood. The table comes from immuneACCESS by way of TCRdb, which keeps in-frame sequences with V and J called. Part of the clones is missing from these tables; in studies checked, under half for an unresolved V gene and the rest for unknown reasons. That table gives V, J and clone size, and the DNA gave D and trimming. A total of approximately 92,000 clones appear in this sample, approximately 80% of them only once. The ten largest make up approximately 5.5% of the sample.

From the cysteine through the phenylalanine, the CDR3 covers 14 amino acids. Of the read, only the CDR3 DNA is kept; its 42 bases are in frame from base 1. For this chain, trimming is 5 bases at the V end and 9 bases at the J end, and the number of junction bases without a gene match is 9. In the germline V gene, CDR1 corresponds to MNHNS and CDR2 to SASEGT. What the authors observed across the whole study: The cohort was small and heterogeneous, and full blood and tumor sets were available for few patients, with initial-recurrent tumor pairs available for even fewer patients. After dendritic cell vaccination, a higher estimated pretreatment TIL content predicted longer time to progression and overall survival. TCR clonality showed no direct relationship with survival, which suggests that a diverse polyclonal response may be important. The three-group TCR overlap response model was characterized as speculative, and prospective validation of the model was stated to be required.

The time point label here, explained by the study, means: after dendritic cell vaccination, including at tumor progression/relapse. To be selected, patients needed enough residual fresh-frozen tumor tissue and more than two years of available survival data. Molecular status otherwise varied across the glioblastoma patients, but none of them carried an isocitrate dehydrogenase mutation. PBMC were collected before vaccination, two weeks after the third vaccination, and at tumor progression when it occurred. The Qiagen DNeasy Blood extraction Kit was used to extract genomic DNA. This clone was recorded only once. Its antigen remains unidentified. No base-level quality is on record; no much larger clone is a single base apart.

The source of this sequence is a human donor with glioblastoma. The sample in question was blood, obtained after dendritic cell vaccination. The receptor chain draws on TRBV6-1 and TRBJ1-1, and 10 bases in between align with TRBD1. The CDR3 in this case is CASSFSRTGGQAFF. The DNA reads TGTGCCAGCAGTTTCTCGCGGACAGGGGGGCAAGCTTTCTTT.